This T cell receptor beta chain originates from a study of cytomegalovirus exposure and HLA in healthy donors. Study-wide findings and caveats: When analyzed later, the rates of TCR association showed variation by HLA locus, with DRB1 the most and HLA-C the fewest. The authors reported that TCR beta sequences could predict HLA-A and HLA-B alleles. These predictions were accurate for most subjects in the first cohort.

This clone has a handful of counts. Antigen: not known. PCR amplification relied on 60 Vbeta primers (plus 13 Jbeta primers). Profiling relied on immunoSEQ multiplex PCR, and the TCRdb table lists in-frame clones only, not all of them. The sample holds 200,000 or so clones, 70% to 80% seen once. The germline CDR1 and CDR2 sequences are SGHKS and YYEKEE (reference sequence). Trimming took off 0 bases at V and 6 bases at J, with 9 bases between the two ends. The length of the CDR3 is 13 residues. V gene TRBV5-5 combines with J gene TRBJ1-1, with TRBD1 as a possible D gene (5 bases). Sequences were obtained from PBMCs. The TCR originated in a male donor in good health and CMV-seropositive. DNA for the CDR3: TGTGCCAGCAGCTTGGAGGGGTTCGCTGAAGCTTTCTTT. It yields the protein CASSLEGFAEAFF.